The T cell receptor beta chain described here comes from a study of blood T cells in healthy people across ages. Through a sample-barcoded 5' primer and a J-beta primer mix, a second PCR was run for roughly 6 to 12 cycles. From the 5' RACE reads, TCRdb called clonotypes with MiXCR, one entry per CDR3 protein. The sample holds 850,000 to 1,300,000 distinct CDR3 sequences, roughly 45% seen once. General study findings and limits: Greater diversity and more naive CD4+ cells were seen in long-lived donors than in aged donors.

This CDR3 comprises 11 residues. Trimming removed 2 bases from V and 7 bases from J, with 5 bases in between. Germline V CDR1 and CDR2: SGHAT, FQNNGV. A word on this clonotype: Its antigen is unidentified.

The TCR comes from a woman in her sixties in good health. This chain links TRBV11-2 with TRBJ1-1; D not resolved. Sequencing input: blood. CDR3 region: CASSLRSEAFF. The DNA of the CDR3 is TGTGCCAGCAGCTTAAGGAGTGAAGCTTTCTTT.